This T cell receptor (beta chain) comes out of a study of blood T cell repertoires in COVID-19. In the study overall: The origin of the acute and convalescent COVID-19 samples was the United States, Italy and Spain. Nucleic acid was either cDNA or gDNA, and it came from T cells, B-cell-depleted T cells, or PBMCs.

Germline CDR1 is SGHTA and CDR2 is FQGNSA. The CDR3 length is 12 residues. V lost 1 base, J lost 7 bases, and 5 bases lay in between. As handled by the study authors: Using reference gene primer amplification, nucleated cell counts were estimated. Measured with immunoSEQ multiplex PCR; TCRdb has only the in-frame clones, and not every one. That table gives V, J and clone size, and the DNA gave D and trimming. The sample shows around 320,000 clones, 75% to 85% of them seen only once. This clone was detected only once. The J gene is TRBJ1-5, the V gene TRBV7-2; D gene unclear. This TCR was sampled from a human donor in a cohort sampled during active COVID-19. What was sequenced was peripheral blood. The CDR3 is CASSLVGQPQHF. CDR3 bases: TGTGCCAGCAGCTTAGTCGGGCAGCCCCAGCATTTT. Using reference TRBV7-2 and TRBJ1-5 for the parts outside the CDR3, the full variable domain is GAGVSQSPSNKVTEKGKDVELRCDPISGHTALYWYRQSLGQGLEFLIYFQGNSAPDKSGLPSDRFSAERTGGSVSTLTIQRTQQEDSAVYLCASSLVGQPQHFGDGTRLSIL.